The table lists the clone carrying this TCR beta chain with a few counts. What it binds is not known. Only healthy Caucasians were enrolled as donors. This sample was included in a study of identical twins. TCRdb recomputed calls from the 5' RACE reads with MiXCR, one row per CDR3 protein. The table has about 890,000 distinct CDR3 sequences, approximately 13% seen once. Study findings and constraints: In cord blood, abundant beta clonotypes had fewer insertions; memory showed no trend.

This sample was also put to use in a study of yellow fever vaccine responses in identical twins.

Material: PBMCs. The TCR comes from a woman aged 18-29 years in good health.

DNA of the CDR3: TGTGCCAGCAGTTTACAAGGCCAGGGGGATTCACCCCTCCACTTT. It codes for CASSLQGQGDSPLHF. J is TRBJ1-6 and V is TRBV28, with TRBD1 identical over 7 bases. CDR1 and CDR2 from the germline V gene are MDHEN and SYDVKM. V trimming: 2 bases; J trimming: 8 bases; junction bases outside the gene matches: 6. This CDR3 is built from 15 residues.